Below, one TCR beta chain is given with its context. Antigen specificity is unknown. The use of a sample-barcoded 5' primer and a J-beta primer mix characterized a second PCR of about 7 to 12 cycles. TCRdb fed the 5' RACE reads into MiXCR, producing one record per CDR3 protein. The sample holds around 1.5 million distinct CDR3 sequences, around 59% seen once. This sample stems from a study of blood T cells in healthy people across ages. Whole-study findings and limits: A roughly linear fall in TCR beta diversity per million T cells was seen with increasing age.

This CDR3 has 15 amino acids. The germline V gene encodes CDR1 KGHDR and CDR2 SFDVKD. V was shortened by 3 bases and J by 2 bases, with 12 bases between the two germline ends. For every donor, a draw yielded around 10 milliliters of peripheral blood. The sequenced sample consisted of blood. V and J are TRBV24-1 and TRBJ2-5; D uncertain. The sequence came from a man between 18 and 35 years old in good health. This CDR3 is CATSDPDLEQETQYF. The CDR3 DNA reads as TGTGCCACCAGTGATCCCGACTTGGAACAAGAGACCCAGTACTTC.